This TCR beta chain originates from a study of T cells in Graves' hyperthyroidism and ophthalmopathy. Across the whole study: Staff took peripheral blood when the initial diagnosis was made, before any treatment began.

This clonotype was picked up a small number of times. Antigen: not known. TCR beta CDR3 sequences were amplified from RNA transcripts. The HTBI set primed first-round TCR CDR3 RT-PCR. Using its own MiXCR run on the multiplex PCR reads, TCRdb lists one record per CDR3 protein. Of more than 150,000 distinct CDR3 sequences listed, about a sixth were seen once; the top ten hold 25% to 30%. Findings and limits, study-wide: Most thyroid clonotypes expanded above 0.001 appeared in blood too. For ophthalmopathy, model prediction preceded onset by a median about 6 months.

This clonotype was obtained from a woman in her forties or fifties with Graves' hyperthyroidism. Sample: blood.

CDR3: CASTLLAGRTDTQYF. The DNA of the CDR3 is TGTGCCAGCACCCTCTTAGCGGGGCGCACAGATACGCAGTATTTT. The chain links TRBV18 to TRBJ2-3, with 8 bases fitting TRBD2. Germline V gives CDR1 KGHSH, CDR2 LQKENI. Trimming took 8 bases from V and 1 from J; bases not matched to a gene: 8. There are 15 residues in the CDR3.